The rows below give T cell receptor beta chains drawn from one sample of a study of shared clonotypes between healthy human individuals. Generated by immunoSEQ multiplex PCR, the TCRdb table keeps only in-frame clones and is missing some. The sample lists under 2,000,000 clones, about 94% occurring once. Sequencing used naive CD8+ T cells sorted from blood. These receptors originate from a man in his late teens or twenties in good health. CDR3s include the opening cysteine and the closing phenylalanine or tryptophan. D genes are given only for firm matches. The size of a clone is reported for some rows only, either as once, few or many, or as a class for expanded clones.

CDR3 length | D gene | J gene | clone size | V gene | CDR3 protein | CDR3 DNA
11 | . | TRBJ2-7 | few | TRBV2 | CASTEGTFQYF | TGTGCCAGCACCGAGGGTACGTTCCAGTACTTC
15 | . | TRBJ2-7 | . | TRBV6-1 | CASSEGLGSTYEQYF | TGTGCCAGCAGTGAAGGATTGGGGTCCACCTACGAGCAGTACTTC
17 | . | TRBJ2-7 | . | TRBV12-2 | CASRTGTSGAYPYEQYF | TGTGCAAGTCGTACTGGGACTAGCGGAGCGTACCCCTACGAGCAGTACTTC
15 | TRBD2 | TRBJ2-7 | . | TRBV6-6 | CASSYLTSGSYEQYF | TGTGCCAGCAGTTATCTGACTAGCGGGAGTTACGAGCAGTACTTC
16 | TRBD2 | TRBJ2-1 | . | TRBV11-2 | CASSLEGTSGYNEQFF | TGTGCCAGCAGCTTAGAGGGGACTAGCGGCTACAATGAGCAGTTCTTC
14 | . | TRBJ1-1 | few | TRBV4-1 | CASSQVEGDTEAFF | TGCGCCAGCAGCCAAGTGGAGGGGGACACTGAAGCTTTCTTT
14 | TRBD1 | TRBJ2-1 | . | TRBV27 | CASSFEVQTGVLFF | TGTGCCAGCAGTTTCGAAGTACAGACAGGGGTCCTGTTCTTC
14 | TRBD1 | TRBJ2-3 | . | TRBV18 | CASSPQDRVDTQYF | TGTGCCAGCTCACCACAGGACAGGGTTGATACGCAGTATTTT
15 | . | TRBJ1-6 | . | TRBV4-1 | CASSPQGSYNSPLHF | TGCGCCAGCAGCCCGCAAGGCTCCTATAATTCACCCCTCCACTTT
16 | TRBD2 | TRBJ2-7 | once | TRBV30 | CAWSPALAGGRGGQYF | TGTGCCTGGAGTCCCGCTCTAGCGGGAGGCCGGGGTGGGCAGTACTTC
16 | TRBD2 | TRBJ2-5 | . | TRBV4-1 | CASSPSGLAGGETQYF | TGCGCCAGCAGCCCCTCGGGGCTAGCGGGAGGAGAGACCCAGTACTTC
14 | . | TRBJ2-5 | . | TRBV5-1 | CASSGAGFLETQYF | TGCGCCAGCAGCGGAGCAGGGTTTTTGGAGACCCAGTACTTC
15 | . | TRBJ1-2 | . | TRBV15 | CATSRAQEGDYGYTF | TGTGCCACCAGCAGAGCGCAGGAGGGGGACTATGGCTACACCTTC
12 | . | TRBJ2-3 | . | TRBV6-5 | CASRENPDTQYF | TGTGCCAGCAGAGAAAACCCAGATACGCAGTATTTT
14 | TRBD2 | TRBJ2-3 | . | TRBV10-3 | CAISEELAGDTQYF | TGTGCCATCAGTGAAGAACTAGCGGGGGATACGCAGTATTTT
16 | . | TRBJ2-1 | . | TRBV6-5 | CASSYDHTTSYNEQFF | TGTGCCAGCAGTTATGATCACACGACCTCCTACAATGAGCAGTTCTTC
18 | TRBD1 | TRBJ2-7 | . | TRBV5-1 | CASSLRVLTGFISYEQYF | TGCGCCAGCAGCTTGCGGGTGTTGACAGGGTTTATATCCTACGAGCAGTACTTC
14 | . | TRBJ2-5 | . | TRBV5-4 | CASSLRGGQETQYF | TGTGCCAGCAGCTTGAGGGGGGGGCAAGAGACCCAGTACTTC
15 | . | TRBJ2-7 | . | TRBV15 | CATSRDAGTTYEQYF | TGTGCCACCAGCAGAGATGCAGGTACAACCTACGAGCAGTACTTC
15 | . | TRBJ1-1 | . | TRBV13 | CASSPDSGGRTEAFF | TGTGCCAGCAGCCCCGATTCCGGGGGGAGGACTGAAGCTTTCTTT
16 | . | TRBJ2-2 | . | TRBV10-3 | CAIRLTVTENTGELFF | TGTGCCATCAGACTTACAGTAACAGAAAACACCGGGGAGCTGTTTTTT
11 | . | TRBJ2-7 | . | TRBV27 | CASRGLWEQYF | TGTGCCAGCCGGGGGTTGTGGGAGCAGTACTTC
14 | . | TRBJ2-2 | . | TRBV9 | CASSVGPNTGELFF | TGTGCCAGCAGCGTAGGACCAAACACCGGGGAGCTGTTTTTT
15 | TRBD1 | TRBJ2-7 | once | TRBV7-6 | CASSPRTGSDYEQYF | TGTGCCAGCAGCCCACGGACAGGGAGTGACTACGAGCAGTACTTC
15 | TRBD1 | TRBJ2-7 | . | TRBV5-4 | CASSFGTGPSYEQYF | TGTGCCAGCAGCTTTGGGACAGGGCCATCCTACGAGCAGTACTTC
10 | . | TRBJ2-1 | . | TRBV28 | CAGTGNEQFF | TGTGCCGGGACCGGAAATGAGCAGTTCTTC
12 | . | TRBJ1-1 | . | TRBV6-5 | CAAHGGLGEAFF | TGTGCCGCCCACGGGGGTTTAGGTGAAGCTTTCTTT
13 | . | TRBJ2-5 | . | TRBV28 | CASSLKWPETQYF | TGTGCCAGCAGTTTAAAGTGGCCAGAGACCCAGTACTTC
16 | TRBD2 | TRBJ2-3 | . | TRBV7-9 | CASSFPSGKDTDTQYF | TGTGCCAGCAGCTTCCCTAGCGGGAAAGACACAGATACGCAGTATTTT
15 | TRBD2 | TRBJ2-7 | . | TRBV2 | CASSEATSGVYEQYF | TGTGCCAGCAGTGAAGCTACTAGCGGGGTATACGAGCAGTACTTC
19 | TRBD2 | TRBJ2-1 | . | TRBV11-2 | CASTIDGLAGGLNYNEQFF | TGTGCCAGCACTATCGACGGACTAGCGGGAGGGCTTAACTACAATGAGCAGTTCTTC
15 | . | TRBJ1-5 | . | TRBV5-5 | CASSPWTDSNQPQHF | TGTGCCAGCAGCCCGTGGACAGATAGCAATCAGCCCCAGCATTTT
13 | . | TRBJ1-3 | . | TRBV6-5 | CASNPGGGNTIYF | TGTGCCAGCAATCCCGGAGGGGGAAACACCATATATTTT
14 | . | TRBJ2-7 | . | TRBV9 | CASSVGPGSYEQYF | TGTGCCAGCAGCGTCGGACCGGGATCCTACGAGCAGTACTTC
16 | TRBD1 | TRBJ2-1 | . | TRBV27 | CASSLLKRTGYNEQFF | TGTGCCAGCAGTTTATTGAAAAGGACAGGGTACAATGAGCAGTTCTTC
18 | . | TRBJ2-6 | . | TRBV11-2 | CASSLDDVPGRGANVLTF | TGTGCCAGCAGCTTAGACGACGTACCGGGGCGTGGGGCCAACGTCCTGACTTTC
12 | TRBD2 | TRBJ2-1 | . | TRBV27 | CASTSGIDEQFF | TGTGCCAGCACTAGCGGGATTGATGAGCAGTTCTTC
18 | . | TRBJ1-2 | . | TRBV7-9 | CASSSLNLQGPINYGYTF | TGTGCCAGCAGCTCCCTCAATCTCCAGGGACCTATTAACTATGGCTACACCTTC
12 | . | TRBJ2-1 | . | TRBV4-1 | CASSKENNEQFF | TGCGCCAGCAGCAAAGAAAACAATGAGCAGTTCTTC
17 | TRBD1 | TRBJ2-6 | once | TRBV9 | CASSVAVDRDGANVLTF | TGTGCCAGCAGCGTAGCTGTTGACAGGGACGGGGCCAACGTCCTGACTTTC
18 | . | TRBJ1-4 | . | TRBV5-4 | CASSLAYNRYATNEKLFF | TGTGCCAGCAGCTTGGCCTATAACAGATATGCAACTAATGAAAAACTGTTTTTT
14 | TRBD1 | TRBJ1-1 | . | TRBV7-9 | CASSFPGQGPEAFF | TGTGCCAGCAGCTTCCCGGGACAGGGCCCTGAAGCTTTCTTT
14 | . | TRBJ2-7 | . | TRBV6-1 | CASSELGPSYEQYF | TGTGCCAGCAGTGAACTGGGGCCCTCCTACGAGCAGTACTTC
14 | TRBD2 | TRBJ2-7 | . | TRBV11-2 | CASSFQGGPYEQYF | TGTGCCAGCAGCTTTCAGGGAGGGCCGTACGAGCAGTACTTC
14 | . | TRBJ2-7 | . | TRBV6-1 | CASSEAAGIYEQYF | TGTGCCAGCAGTGAAGCTGCGGGGATCTACGAGCAGTACTTC
16 | TRBD2 | TRBJ2-7 | . | TRBV7-9 | CASSPEPSGSSYEQYF | TGTGCCAGCAGCCCTGAGCCTAGCGGGAGCTCCTACGAGCAGTACTTC
17 | . | TRBJ2-2 | . | TRBV12-2 | CASRLARGTGGSGVLFF | TGTGCAAGTCGCTTAGCGCGCGGGACAGGGGGCAGCGGGGTCCTGTTTTTT
15 | TRBD1 | TRBJ2-7 | . | TRBV7-9 | CASSLGRQGAYEQYF | TGTGCCAGCAGCCTTGGGAGACAGGGGGCCTACGAGCAGTACTTC
13 | . | TRBJ1-1 | once | TRBV14 | CASSQEEVTEAFF | TGTGCCAGCAGCCAAGAAGAGGTTACTGAAGCTTTCTTT
13 | . | TRBJ2-7 | . | TRBV27 | CASSFRSSYEQYF | TGTGCCAGCAGTTTCCGGAGCTCCTACGAGCAGTACTTC
20 | TRBD2 | TRBJ2-1 | . | TRBV13 | CASSPSGLAGGALSYNEQFF | TGTGCCAGCAGCCCCTCGGGACTAGCGGGAGGAGCGCTATCCTACAATGAGCAGTTCTTC
13 | . | TRBJ2-3 | . | TRBV6-1 | CASSGREIDTQYF | TGTGCCAGCAGTGGGAGGGAGATAGATACGCAGTATTTT
15 | TRBD2 | TRBJ2-7 | . | TRBV5-7 | CASSLESGEFYEQYF | TGTGCCAGCAGCTTGGAAAGCGGGGAGTTCTACGAGCAGTACTTC
16 | TRBD2 | TRBJ2-5 | . | TRBV7-2 | CASSLVDGRAGETQYF | TGTGCCAGCAGCTTAGTTGACGGGAGGGCCGGGGAGACCCAGTACTTC
15 | . | TRBJ2-7 | . | TRBV14 | CASSQDWLGGTAQYF | TGTGCCAGCAGCCAAGATTGGTTGGGTGGCACGGCTCAGTACTTC
12 | . | TRBJ1-1 | . | TRBV5-4 | CASSLGGPEAFF | TGTGCCAGCAGCTTGGGGGGCCCTGAAGCTTTCTTT
18 | . | TRBJ2-3 | . | TRBV11-2 | CASSLGGLAHTSTDTQYF | TGTGCCAGCAGCTTAGGGGGCCTAGCGCATACTAGCACAGATACGCAGTATTTT
12 | . | TRBJ1-6 | . | TRBV10-1 | CASSDEGSPLHF | TGCGCCAGCAGTGATGAGGGTTCACCCCTCCACTTT
15 | . | TRBJ1-1 | . | TRBV7-6 | CASSLRFEQNTEAFF | TGTGCCAGCAGCTTACGTTTCGAACAGAACACTGAAGCTTTCTTT
11 | . | TRBJ2-7 | . | TRBV23-1 | CASKERYEQYF | TGCGCCAGCAAGGAGCGGTACGAGCAGTACTTC